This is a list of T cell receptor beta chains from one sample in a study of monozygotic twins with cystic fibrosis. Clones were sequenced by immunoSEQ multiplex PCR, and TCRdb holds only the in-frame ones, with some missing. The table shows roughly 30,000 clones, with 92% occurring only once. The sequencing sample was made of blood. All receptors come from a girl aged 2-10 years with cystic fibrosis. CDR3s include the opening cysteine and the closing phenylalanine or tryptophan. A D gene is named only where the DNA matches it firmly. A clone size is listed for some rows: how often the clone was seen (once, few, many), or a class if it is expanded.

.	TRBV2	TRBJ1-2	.	CASKIGQGVGGYTF	TGTGCCAGCAAGATAGGGCAGGGCGTCGGTGGCTACACCTTC
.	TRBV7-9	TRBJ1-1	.	CASSFSYMNTEAFF	TGTGCCAGCAGCTTCAGCTACATGAACACTGAAGCTTTCTTT
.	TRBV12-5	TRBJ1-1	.	CASGLSTRNTEAFF	TGTGCTAGTGGTTTGTCCACAAGGAACACTGAAGCTTTCTTT
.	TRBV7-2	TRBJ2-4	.	CASSLVWQLAKNIQYF	TGTGCCAGCAGCTTAGTTTGGCAACTAGCCAAAAACATTCAGTACTTC
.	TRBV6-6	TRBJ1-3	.	CASSQTEAGNTIYF	TGTGCCAGCAGCCAGACAGAGGCTGGAAACACCATATATTTT
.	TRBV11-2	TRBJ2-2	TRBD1	CASSLGVQGAVGELFF	TGTGCCAGCAGCTTAGGGGTACAGGGGGCGGTCGGGGAGCTGTTTTTT
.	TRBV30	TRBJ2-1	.	CAWKTDSYNEQFF	TGTGCCTGGAAGACAGATTCCTACAATGAGCAGTTCTTC
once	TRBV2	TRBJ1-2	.	CASSVISDYTF	TGTGCCAGCAGTGTTATCAGTGACTACACCTTC
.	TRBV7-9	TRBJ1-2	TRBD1	CASSLGTGVYGYTF	TGTGCCAGCAGCTTAGGAACAGGGGTCTATGGCTACACCTTC
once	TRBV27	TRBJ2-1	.	CASSPAADDPGNEQFF	TGTGCCAGCAGCCCAGCGGCCGACGACCCTGGCAATGAGCAGTTCTTC
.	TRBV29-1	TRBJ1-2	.	CSVEDWDRNYGYTF	TGCAGCGTTGAAGATTGGGACCGGAACTATGGCTACACCTTC
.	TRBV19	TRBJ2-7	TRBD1	CASSGQGTSYEQYF	TGTGCCAGTAGTGGACAGGGGACCTCCTACGAGCAGTACTTC
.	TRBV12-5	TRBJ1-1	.	CASGNREREAFF	TGTGCTAGTGGCAACCGGGAGAGAGAAGCTTTCTTT
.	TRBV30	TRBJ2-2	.	CAWSILRVDTGELFF	TGTGCCTGGAGTATACTTAGGGTGGACACCGGGGAGCTGTTTTTT
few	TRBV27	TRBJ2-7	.	CASSLSPDYEQYF	TGTGCCAGCAGTTTATCGCCGGACTACGAGCAGTACTTC
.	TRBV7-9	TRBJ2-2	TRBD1	CASSFGAGGRVTGELFF	TGTGCCAGCAGCTTTGGTGCAGGGGGCAGGGTGACCGGGGAGCTGTTTTTT
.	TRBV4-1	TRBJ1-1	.	CASRMGVNTEAFF	TGCGCCAGCCGCATGGGTGTGAACACTGAAGCTTTCTTT
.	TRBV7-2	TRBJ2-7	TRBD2	CASSLDQAGGLYEQYF	TGTGCCAGCAGCTTAGATCAAGCGGGAGGCCTCTACGAGCAGTACTTC
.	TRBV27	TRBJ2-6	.	CASSTRTVSGANVLTF	TGTGCCAGCAGTACCCGGACAGTCTCTGGGGCCAACGTCCTGACTTTC
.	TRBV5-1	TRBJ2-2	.	CASGTNTGELFF	TGCGCCAGCGGGACTAACACCGGGGAGCTGTTTTTT
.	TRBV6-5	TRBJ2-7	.	CASTQSRVSYEQYF	TGTGCCAGCACGCAATCCAGGGTTTCCTACGAGCAGTACTTC
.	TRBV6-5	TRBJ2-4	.	CASSYKGKEYIQYF	TGTGCCAGCAGTTACAAGGGGAAGGAATACATTCAGTACTTC